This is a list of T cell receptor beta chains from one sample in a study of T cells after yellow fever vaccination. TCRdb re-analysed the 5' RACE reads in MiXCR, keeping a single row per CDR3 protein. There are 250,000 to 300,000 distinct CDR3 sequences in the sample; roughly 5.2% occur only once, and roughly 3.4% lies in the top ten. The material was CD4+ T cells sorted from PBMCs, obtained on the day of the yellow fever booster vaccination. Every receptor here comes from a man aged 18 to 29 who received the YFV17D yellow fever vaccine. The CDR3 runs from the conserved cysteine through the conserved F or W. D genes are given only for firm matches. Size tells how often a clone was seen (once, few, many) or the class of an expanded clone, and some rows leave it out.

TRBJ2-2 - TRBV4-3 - CASSHRSGTTGELFF TGCGCCAGCAGCCATCGTTCGGGGACCACCGGGGAGCTGTTTTTT
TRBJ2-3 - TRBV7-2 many CASSSPPGFRGGTQYF TGTGCCAGCAGCTCACCCCCGGGGTTTCGGGGAGGTACGCAGTATTTT
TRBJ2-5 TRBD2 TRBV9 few CASSVGPGGRETQYF TGTGCCAGCAGCGTGGGTCCGGGGGGTAGAGAGACCCAGTACTTC
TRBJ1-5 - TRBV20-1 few CSARDETGEQPQHF TGCAGTGCTAGAGATGAGACGGGGGAACAGCCCCAGCATTTT
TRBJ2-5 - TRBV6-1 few CASSEPPVFGRETQYF TGTGCCAGCAGTGAACCGCCCGTCTTTGGGCGAGAGACCCAGTACTTC
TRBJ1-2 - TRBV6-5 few CASSGNNRVFNYGYTF TGTGCCAGCAGTGGCAACAACAGGGTTTTTAACTATGGCTACACCTTC
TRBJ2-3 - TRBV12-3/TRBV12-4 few CASSLSAAGMNTQYF TGTGCCAGCAGTTTATCGGCCGCGGGTATGAATACGCAGTATTTT
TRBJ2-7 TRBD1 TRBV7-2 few CASSFTGTGTHEQYF TGTGCCAGCAGCTTTACCGGGACAGGGACCCACGAGCAGTACTTC
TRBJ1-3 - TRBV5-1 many CASSTYGESSGNTIYF TGCGCCAGCAGCACCTACGGCGAGAGCTCTGGAAACACCATATATTTT
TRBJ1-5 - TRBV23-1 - CASPEGNDDQPQHF TGCGCCAGCCCCGAGGGGAACGACGACCAGCCCCAGCATTTT
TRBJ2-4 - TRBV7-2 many CARIRTGKPAKNIQYF TGTGCCAGAATACGTACGGGGAAGCCGGCCAAAAACATTCAGTACTTC
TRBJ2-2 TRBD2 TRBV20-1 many CSARMHAGGGRTGELFF TGCAGTGCTAGAATGCACGCGGGGGGGGGACGCACCGGGGAGCTGTTTTTT
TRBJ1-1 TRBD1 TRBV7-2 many CASIRDREGTEAFF TGTGCCAGCATACGGGACAGGGAGGGGACTGAAGCTTTCTTT
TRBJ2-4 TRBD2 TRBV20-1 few CSASRGGAKNIQYF TGCAGTGCCAGTCGGGGGGGAGCCAAAAACATTCAGTACTTC
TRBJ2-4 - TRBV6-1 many CASSEAAGTKNIQYF TGTGCCAGCAGTGAAGCAGCCGGGACCAAAAACATTCAGTACTTC
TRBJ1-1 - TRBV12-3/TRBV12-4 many CASSLWKFPEAFF TGTGCCAGCAGTTTATGGAAGTTCCCTGAAGCTTTCTTT
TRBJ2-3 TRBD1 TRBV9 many CASSVEGGADTQYF TGTGCCAGCAGCGTAGAAGGGGGCGCAGATACGCAGTATTTT
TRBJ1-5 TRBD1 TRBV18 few CASSYETGPQPQHF TGTGCCAGCTCATATGAGACAGGGCCCCAGCCCCAGCATTTT
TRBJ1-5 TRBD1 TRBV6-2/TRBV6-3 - CASSSQGGYQPQHF TGTGCCAGCAGTTCTCAGGGGGGTTATCAGCCCCAGCATTTT